This T cell receptor (beta chain) was documented in a study of beta chain features in type 1 diabetes. Investigators reverse transcribed all isolated RNA, so they sequenced expressed TCRB transcripts. Libraries were prepared by immunoSEQ multiplex PCR; TCRdb keeps only in-frame clonotypes and omits some of them. The data hold over 300,000 clones, with 8% observed a single time. This clonotype was sampled from a woman under 30 in good health. The sequencing input was central memory CD4+ T cells from blood.

The CDR3 DNA is TGTGCCAGCAGCTTAATGGGTGTGAACACTGAAGCTTTCTTT. Protein: CASSLMGVNTEAFF. J is TRBJ1-1 and V is TRBV7-9, with D hard to call. V lost 2 bases, J lost 0 bases, and 7 bases lay in between. Germline CDR1 reads SEHNR; CDR2 reads FQNEAQ (reference sequence). The CDR3 loop spans 14 amino acids.